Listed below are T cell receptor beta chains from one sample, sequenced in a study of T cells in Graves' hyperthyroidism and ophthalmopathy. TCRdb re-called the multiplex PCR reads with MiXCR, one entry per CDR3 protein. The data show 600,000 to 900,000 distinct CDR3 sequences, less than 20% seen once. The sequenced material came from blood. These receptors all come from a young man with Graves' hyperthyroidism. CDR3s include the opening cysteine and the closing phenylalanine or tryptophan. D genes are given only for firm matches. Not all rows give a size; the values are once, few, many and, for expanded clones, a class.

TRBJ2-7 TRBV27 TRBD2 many TGTGCCAGCAGTCTCAGGGGGACTAGCGGGACCTACGAGCAGTACTTC CASSLRGTSGTYEQYF
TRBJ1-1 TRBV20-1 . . TGCAGTGCTAGGGAGGATCTTAACACTGAAGCTTTCTTT CSAREDLNTEAFF
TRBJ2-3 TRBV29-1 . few TGCAGCGTTACCATCGGGCACTACACAGATACGCAGTATTTT CSVTIGHYTDTQYF
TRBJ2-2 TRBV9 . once TGTGCCAGCAGCGTAGGATCTCCCGGGGAGCTGTTTTTT CASSVGSPGELFF
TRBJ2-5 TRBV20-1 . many TGCAGTGCTGAAGACAGACAAGAGACCCAGTACTTC CSAEDRQETQYF
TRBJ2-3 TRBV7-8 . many TGTGCCAGCAGCTCTAGCATGGGGGCGAATACGCAGTATTTT CASSSSMGANTQYF
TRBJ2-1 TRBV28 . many TGTGCCAGCAGCATTGTCTCAGGGGCGATCAGGAATGAGCAGTTCTTC CASSIVSGAIRNEQFF
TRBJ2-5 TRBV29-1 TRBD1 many TGCAGCGCCCGGACAGGGTCACCTGGAGAGACCCAGTACTTC CSARTGSPGETQYF
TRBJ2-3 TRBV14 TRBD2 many TGTGCCAGCAGCCACAGACCGGGACTAGGTGAAGATACGCAGTATTTT CASSHRPGLGEDTQYF
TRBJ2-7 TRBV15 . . TGTGCCACCGGCAGAGAGGGCACGGCGAAGCAGTACTTC CATGREGTAKQYF
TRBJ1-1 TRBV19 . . TGTGCCAGTATAAAGGATATTATGAACACTGAAGCTTTCTTT CASIKDIMNTEAFF
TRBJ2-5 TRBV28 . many TGTGCCAGCAGTCCACAGTTCTCTCGGGAGACCCAGTACTTC CASSPQFSRETQYF
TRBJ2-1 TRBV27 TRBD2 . TGTGCCAGCCAAATGGGAGGGAGCAATGAGCAGTTCTTC CASQMGGSNEQFF
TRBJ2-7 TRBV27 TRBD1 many TGTGCCAGCAGTTCCGACAGGGAACCTCCTAGGGAGCAGTACTTC CASSSDREPPREQYF
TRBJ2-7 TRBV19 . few TGTGCCAGCAAACCCCACGGGTCCTACGAGCAGTACTTC CASKPHGSYEQYF
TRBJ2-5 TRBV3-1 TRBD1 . TGTGCCAGCAATTTCAACAGGGGGCGCACAGAGACCCAGTACTTC CASNFNRGRTETQYF
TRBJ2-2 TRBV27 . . TGTGCCAGCAGTTTAAGCGAAGTAGATAGCACCGGGGAGCTGTTTTTT CASSLSEVDSTGELFF
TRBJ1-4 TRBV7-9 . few TGTGCCAGCAGCTTGCGAGGTCGAGAAAAACTGTTTTTT CASSLRGREKLFF
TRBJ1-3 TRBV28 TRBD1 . TGTGCCAGCAGTAGACAGGGGGGCGGAAACACCATATATTTT CASSRQGGGNTIYF
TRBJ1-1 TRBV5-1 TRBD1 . TGCGCCAGCAGCTTGGCGGCAGGGGGGAGTACTGAAGCTTTCTTT CASSLAAGGSTEAFF
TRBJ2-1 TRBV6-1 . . TGTGCCAGCAGTCCCCTCCTTTCTGGCAATGAGCAGTTCTTC CASSPLLSGNEQFF
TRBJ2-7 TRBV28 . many TGTGCCAGCAGTCCATCTAGCGAAAGCTCCTACGAGCAGTACTTC CASSPSSESSYEQYF
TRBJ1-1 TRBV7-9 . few TGTGCCAGCAGCTTACCGGTAGGGGGGAACACTGAAGCTTTCTTT CASSLPVGGNTEAFF
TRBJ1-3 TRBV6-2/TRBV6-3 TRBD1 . TGTGCCAGCAGCAGCGGACAGGGACTGTCTGGAAACACCATATATTTT CASSSGQGLSGNTIYF
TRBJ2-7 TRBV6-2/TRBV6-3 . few TGTGCCAGCAGATCCCGACCTCCTCCCTACGAGCAGTACTTC CASRSRPPPYEQYF
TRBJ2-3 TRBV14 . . TGTGCCAGCAGCTACTGGGGCATCACAGATACGCAGTATTTT CASSYWGITDTQYF
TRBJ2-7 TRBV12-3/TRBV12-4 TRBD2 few TGTGCCAGCACCTTCTGGGGGGGAGAGCAGTACTTC CASTFWGGEQYF
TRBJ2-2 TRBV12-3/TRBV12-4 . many TGTGCCAGCAGCCGCGACCGCCTGGTATTGCCCGGGGAGCTGTTTTTT CASSRDRLVLPGELFF
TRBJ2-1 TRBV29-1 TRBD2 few TGCAGCGCATCTAGCGGGAGCGGGCACAATGAGCAGTTCTTC CSASSGSGHNEQFF
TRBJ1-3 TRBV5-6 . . TGTGCCAGCAGCCTCCCAGGGGACGGAAACACCATATATTTT CASSLPGDGNTIYF
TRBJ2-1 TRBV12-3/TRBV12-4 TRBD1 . TGTGCCAGCAGTTTAGCGCCAGGACAGGGGGGGGACAATGAGCAGTTCTTC CASSLAPGQGGDNEQFF
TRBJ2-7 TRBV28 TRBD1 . TGTGCCAGCAGTACGTCAGGGGGCAGCTCCTACGGGCAGTACTTC CASSTSGGSSYGQYF
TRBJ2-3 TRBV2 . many TGTGCCAGCAGTGAAGACAAGGGGATCTGGGGCACAGATACGCAGTATTTT CASSEDKGIWGTDTQYF
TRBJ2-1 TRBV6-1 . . TGTGCCATCCGGACAGTAAACAATGAGCAGTTCTTC CAIRTVNNEQFF
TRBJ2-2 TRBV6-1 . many TGTGCCAGCAGTGGCCTCGGGGAGCTGTTTTTT CASSGLGELFF
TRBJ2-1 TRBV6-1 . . TGTGCCAGCAGTGAATCCTTGAGACCCCCTCAGTTCTTC CASSESLRPPQFF
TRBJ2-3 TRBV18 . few TGTGCCAGCTCACCTTTCGGGGCCACAGATACGCAGTATTTT CASSPFGATDTQYF
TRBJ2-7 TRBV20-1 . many TGCAGTGCTTGGGAATCACCCCAGGAGGAGCAGTACTTC CSAWESPQEEQYF
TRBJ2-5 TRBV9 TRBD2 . TGTGCCAGCAGCGTCGGAGCGGGAGGGGGAGAGACCCAGTACTTC CASSVGAGGGETQYF
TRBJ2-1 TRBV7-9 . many TGTGCCAGCAGTCTCAGGAGGAGGGATTACAATGAGCAGTTCTTC CASSLRRRDYNEQFF
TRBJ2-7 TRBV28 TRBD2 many TGTGCCAGCAGTTCTTTAGCGGGAGGACCAGACGAGCAGTACTTC CASSSLAGGPDEQYF
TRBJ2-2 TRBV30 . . TGTGCCTGTCACTTGGGGGAGCTGTTTTTT CACHLGELFF
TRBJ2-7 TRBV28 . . TGTGCCAGCAGTTTATCCGGGACGCGCTCCTACGAGCAGTACTTC CASSLSGTRSYEQYF
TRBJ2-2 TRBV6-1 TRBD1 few TGTGCCAGCAGTACAGGGACAGGGGGGACCGGGGAGCTGTTTTTT CASSTGTGGTGELFF
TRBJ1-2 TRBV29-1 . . TGCAGCGTTGTAATTGACTATGGCTACACCTTC CSVVIDYGYTF